This entry lists 24 T cell receptor beta chains sequenced from one sample in a study of PD-1 blockade in mismatch repair-deficient tumors (dated by TCRdb to the late 2010s). The library was prepared using the immunoSEQ multiplex PCR assay. TCRdb provides this immuneACCESS table in a form limited to in-frame rearrangements. Some clones are lacking; in checked studies, under half of them reflect an unresolved V gene, and why the rest are absent is not known. The sample table holds 100,000 to 150,000 clones, of which around 86% were seen once. Clones ranked in the top ten supply roughly 12% of the sample. The sample here was peripheral blood, taken 44 weeks after starting pembrolizumab. The receptors were sampled from an adult with mismatch repair-deficient cancer.

The chain couples TRBV7-9 to TRBJ1-2, with TRBD1 as a possible D gene (5 bases). Germline V lookup: CDR1 SEHNR, CDR2 FQNEAQ (reference sequence). The CDR3 runs to 12 residues. V shed 1 base and J shed 8 bases, with 8 bases lying between them. Here the CDR3 reads CASSLGRAGYTF. The CDR3 DNA sequence: TGTGCCAGCAGCTTAGGCAGGGCAGGCTACACCTTC.

The chain links TRBV30 to TRBJ2-1; 8 bases are shared with TRBD1. CDR1 and CDR2 (germline): GTSNPN, SVGIG (reference sequence). V was clipped by 5 bases and J by 0 bases; unmatched bases: 9. This CDR3 spans 16 amino acids. The CDR3 here is CAWGRDRGPSYNEQFF. CDR3 nucleotides: TGTGCCTGGGGACGCGACAGGGGTCCCTCCTACAATGAGCAGTTCTTC.

This chain joins TRBV10-3 and TRBJ2-7, with D perhaps TRBD2 (6 bases). Trimming shortened V by 0 bases and J by 0 bases, and 9 bases separated the two germline ends. The CDR3 is made up of 15 amino acids. Germline CDR1 ENHRY, CDR2 SYGVKD. Here the CDR3 DNA reads TGTGCCATCAGTGAGTCTGGGGGGAGCTCCTACGAGCAGTACTTC. Residues: CAISESGGSSYEQYF.

The chain links TRBV19 to TRBJ2-7; D might be TRBD2 (5 bases). Trimming took 5 bases from V and 2 from J, leaving 22 bases between them. Germline V gene data show CDR1 as LNHDA and CDR2 as SQIVND (reference sequence). The CDR3 runs 17 residues. The CDR3 sequence is CASSEDGISLPPYEQYF. CDR3 bases: TGTGCCAGTAGTGAGGACGGGATTTCCCTTCCTCCCTACGAGCAGTACTTC.

The rearrangement joins TRBV19 to TRBJ2-7; TRBD1 matches at 7 bases. The CDR3 contains 15 residues. Germline V gene sequence: CDR1 LNHDA, CDR2 SQIVND (reference sequence). Trimming took 5 bases from V and 2 from J; bases not matched to a gene: 9. The chain's CDR3 is CASSPGSGGTYEQYF. CDR3 DNA sequence: TGTGCCAGTAGTCCTGGGTCAGGGGGAACCTACGAGCAGTACTTC.

V usage is TRBV18 and J usage is TRBJ2-7; 13 bases map to TRBD2. CDR1 is KGHSH and CDR2 is LQKENI in the germline V gene. With V trimmed by 3 bases and J by 5 bases, 4 bases remained unmatched. This CDR3 has 15 residues. The CDR3 sequence: CASSPGTSGMDEQYF. CDR3 DNA sequence: TGTGCCAGCTCACCCGGGACTAGCGGGATGGACGAGCAGTACTTC.

A note on this clone: Different DNA sequences within this sample yield the same CDR3. The chain is built from TRBV11-2 and TRBJ2-5, with TRBD1 as a possible D gene (5 bases). This CDR3 has 12 amino acids. Germline assignment: CDR1 SGHAT and CDR2 FQNNGV. V was trimmed by 3 bases and J by 5 bases, leaving 7 bases between them. This CDR3 reads CASSFQGETQYF. The CDR3 nucleotides read TGTGCCAGCAGCTTTCAGGGTGAGACCCAGTACTTC.

The V and J genes are TRBV11-2 and TRBJ2-3; no firm D call. Germline CDR1 reads SGHAT; CDR2 reads FQNNGV. CDR3 length: 11 amino acids. Deletions cut 3 bases from V and 2 bases from J, with 0 bases between. This chain's CDR3 is CASSFTDTQYF. The DNA of the CDR3 is TGTGCCAGCAGCTTCACAGATACGCAGTATTTT.

The chain couples TRBV27 to TRBJ2-7; 9 nucleotides align to TRBD2. There are 15 residues in the CDR3. CDR1 and CDR2 from the germline V gene are MNHEY and SMNVEV (reference sequence). The V gene end was trimmed by 2 bases and the J gene end by 5 bases; junction bases not matched to a gene: 7. Here the CDR3 reads CASSLRASGNHEQYF. The DNA of the CDR3 is TGTGCCAGCAGTTTAAGGGCTAGCGGGAATCACGAGCAGTACTTC.

The V and J genes are TRBV5-6 and TRBJ1-1, with D perhaps matching TRBD1 (6 bases). From germline, CDR1 is SGHDT and CDR2 YYEEEE. This CDR3 is 16 amino acids long. V lost 5 bases and J 4 bases, leaving 21 bases between the germline ends. This chain's CDR3 is CASSGVTGRSTTEAFF. The CDR3, as DNA: TGTGCCAGCAGTGGGGTTACAGGGAGGTCAACCACTGAAGCTTTCTTT. The full variable domain, with the rest looked up from reference TRBV5-6 and TRBJ1-1, is DAGVTQSPTHLIKTRGQQVTLRCSPKSGHDTVSWYQQALGQGPQFIFQYYEEEERQRGNFPDRFSGHQFPNYSSELNVNALLLGDSALYLCASSGVTGRSTTEAFFGQGTRLTVV.

This clone is a singleton in its sample. V and J are TRBV28 and TRBJ2-7; 9 bases agree with TRBD1. Germline V CDR1 and CDR2: MDHEN, SYDVKM. The ends lost 4 bases at V and 2 bases at J; junction bases unmatched: 3. CDR3 length: 14 amino acids. CDR3 coding DNA: TGTGCCAGCAGTTGGACAGGGGTAACCTACGAGCAGTACTTC. It codes for CASSWTGVTYEQYF.

The chain couples TRBV7-9 to TRBJ1-5; 11 bases match TRBD1. This CDR3 has 16 amino acids. J was trimmed by 4 bases and V by 0 bases; bases with no gene match: 2. From germline, CDR1 is SEHNR and CDR2 FQNEAQ (reference sequence). The CDR3 DNA sequence: TGTGCCAGCAGCTTAGCGGGGACAGGGGGGAATCAGCCCCAGCATTTT. Its protein product is CASSLAGTGGNQPQHF.

The chain is built from TRBV25-1 and TRBJ1-4; D uncertain. V was clipped by 0 bases and J by 7 bases, with 6 bases between them. CDR3 length equals 13 residues. Germline V gene data show CDR1 as MGHDK and CDR2 as SYGVNS. The CDR3 bases are TGTGCCAGCAGTGAATATAATGGTGAAAAACTGTTTTTT. This codes for CASSEYNGEKLFF.

This chain joins TRBV27 and TRBJ1-2, with TRBD1 matching over 7 bases. The CDR3 loop spans 18 amino acids. Trimming took 0 bases from V and 3 from J; bases not matched to a gene: 13. Germline-derived CDR1 and CDR2 are MNHEY and SMNVEV (reference sequence). CDR3 DNA sequence: TGTGCCAGCAGTTTATCGGGTGGTGGGAGGGGGCGAGACTATGGCTACACCTTC. Its translation: CASSLSGGGRGRDYGYTF.

The rearrangement joins TRBV5-4 to TRBJ2-7; perhaps TRBD1 as D (5 bases). CDR1 SGHNT and CDR2 YYREEE come from the germline V gene (reference sequence). The CDR3 is 15 amino acids. The V end lost 4 bases, the J end lost 2 bases, and 16 bases lay between the germline ends. The CDR3 sequence is CASSQDRARAYEQYF. Here the CDR3 DNA reads TGTGCCAGCAGCCAAGATCGGGCCAGGGCCTACGAGCAGTACTTC.

V is TRBV4-3 and J is TRBJ2-7; D call uncertain. V lost 3 bases to trimming and J lost 0 bases, with 12 bases between them. Germline-derived CDR1 and CDR2 are LGHNA and YSLEER. The CDR3 is 15 residues long. CDR3 nucleotide sequence: TGCGCCAGCAGCCAGGTAGTACAGAGCTCCTACGAGCAGTACTTC. This codes for CASSQVVQSSYEQYF.

Only a few counts were recorded for this clone. Other DNA sequences of this sample code for an identical CDR3. CDR3 sequence reads: CASSPGLAGVEQYF. The CDR3 region has the DNA TGTGCCAGCTCACCGGGACTAGCGGGAGTCGAGCAGTACTTC. This chain connects TRBV18 to TRBJ2-7; 14 bases align to TRBD2. The trim removed 3 bases at V and 6 bases at J, leaving 1 base unmatched. CDR1 and CDR2 (germline): KGHSH, LQKENI. This CDR3 is 14 amino acids long.

Only one count was recorded for this clone. This chain joins TRBV30 and TRBJ2-3, with D tentatively TRBD2 (6 bases). CDR1 GTSNPN and CDR2 SVGIG come from the germline V gene (reference sequence). The length of the CDR3 is 14 residues. The V and J ends lost 2 bases and 6 bases respectively, with 15 bases between them. CDR3: CAWSLGGGLDTQYF. The CDR3 bases are TGTGCCTGGAGTCTCGGAGGAGGGTTGGATACGCAGTATTTT.

CDR3 in amino acids: CASSLSPWDGTYEQYF. CDR3 bases: TGTGCCAGCAGCTTATCCCCTTGGGACGGGACCTACGAGCAGTACTTC. V gene TRBV11-3 combines with J gene TRBJ2-7; TRBD1 or TRBD2 may be the D gene (5 bases each). With 2 bases removed from V and 2 bases from J, the gap between germline ends came to 16 bases. The CDR3 is made up of 16 amino acids. Germline values: CDR1 SGHNT, CDR2 YENEEA.

The rearrangement links TRBV28 to TRBJ1-6; maybe TRBD1 (6 bases). CDR3 length: 13 amino acids. V dropped 8 bases and J dropped 10 bases, with 15 bases sitting between them. In germline, CDR1 is MDHEN, CDR2 SYDVKM. This CDR3 is CASGEQGRSPLHF. The CDR3 nucleotides read TGTGCCAGCGGGGAACAGGGTAGATCACCCCTCCACTTT.

The J gene is TRBJ1-3, the V gene TRBV19, with no clear D. The CDR3 is 15 residues long. The V gene lost 5 bases and the J gene lost 1 base, with 12 bases spanning the gap. CDR1 and CDR2 from the germline V gene are LNHDA and SQIVND (reference sequence). CDR3 coding DNA: TGTGCCAGTAGTGCCGGTGTTGCTTCTGGAAACACCATATATTTT. Protein product: CASSAGVASGNTIYF.

The chain employs TRBV27 and TRBJ1-2, with D tentatively TRBD1 (6 bases). The CDR3 is 13 amino acids. Germline V gives CDR1 MNHEY, CDR2 SMNVEV (reference sequence). The germline V and J ends were trimmed by 5 bases and 6 bases, with 13 bases remaining between them. The CDR3 DNA follows: TGTGCCAGCAGTCGAACAGGGTGGAATGGCTACACCTTC. Translated: CASSRTGWNGYTF.

The chain combines TRBV28 with TRBJ2-7; 8 nucleotides line up with TRBD1. Trimming cost V 3 bases and J 6 bases; bases outside gene matches: 7. The CDR3 covers 14 residues. Germline loops: CDR1 MDHEN, CDR2 SYDVKM. CDR3 region: CASSFITGGGEQYF. CDR3 nucleotides: TGTGCCAGCAGTTTTATCACAGGGGGAGGCGAGCAGTACTTC.

The chain employs TRBV2 and TRBJ2-7, with 13 bases identical to TRBD2. Germline assignment: CDR1 SNHLY and CDR2 FYNNEI. The trim removed 2 bases at V and 4 bases at J, leaving 23 bases unmatched. CDR3 length: 22 amino acids. CDR3: CASSEWDSGTSGKHRFSYEQYF. In DNA, the CDR3 is TGTGCCAGCAGTGAATGGGACTCAGGGACTAGCGGGAAACACCGGTTTTCGTACGAGCAGTACTTC.